The entry below gives a single T cell receptor (beta chain) sequence along with its context. This entry belongs to a study of blood T cell repertoires in COVID-19. TCRdb keeps only in-frame clones here, not all; method: immunoSEQ multiplex PCR. This repertoire shows tens of thousands of clones, roughly 84% found once; its top ten account for 20% to 25%. V was clipped by 0 bases and J by 6 bases; unmatched bases: 17. The germline V gene has CDR1 LNHNV and CDR2 YYDKDF (reference sequence). The CDR3 length is 18 residues. This sequence was found in a woman aged 50 to 60 with acute or convalescent COVID-19. This chain links TRBV15 with TRBJ2-7, with 7 bases identical to TRBD1. The sample comprised peripheral blood. CDR3: CATSRDLRTGVSWSEQYF. Here the CDR3 DNA reads TGTGCCACCAGCAGAGATCTGAGGACAGGAGTATCGTGGAGCGAGCAGTACTTC.